The 4 T cell receptor beta chains in this list originate from one sample, sequenced in a study of shared clonotypes between healthy human individuals. Method: immunoSEQ multiplex PCR; TCRdb's copy keeps in-frame clones and lacks some. The table shows 2 million to 2.5 million clones, with under 95% occurring only once. The naive CD8 subset, CD45RO-negative cells positively selected for CCR7, excluded terminally differentiated effector memory CD45RA+ cells. Material: naive CD8+ T cells from PBMCs. Receptors were obtained from a man aged 18 to 30 in good health. Some clones in this sample may be carry-over from other donors' samples.

This chain uses TRBV27 with TRBJ2-7; D is perhaps TRBD2 (6 bases). The germline V gene encodes CDR1 MNHEY and CDR2 SMNVEV (reference sequence). With 3 bases removed from V and 0 bases from J, the gap between germline ends came to 15 bases. This CDR3 contains 16 residues. For the CDR3, the DNA is TGTGCCAGCAGTTTGGCTGGTGGGGGGAGCTCCTACGAGCAGTACTTC. This codes for CASSLAGGGSSYEQYF.

The CDR3 here is CASSLGTGSNQPQHF. DNA for the CDR3: TGTGCCAGCAGCTTAGGGACAGGTAGCAATCAGCCCCAGCATTTT. The chain links TRBV11-3 to TRBJ1-5; TRBD1 aligns across 7 bases. V lost 1 base, J lost 0 bases, and 0 bases stayed unmatched. Germline CDR1 SGHNT, CDR2 YENEEA. The CDR3 has 15 amino acids.

The chain employs TRBV19 and TRBJ2-5; D gene uncertain. The CDR3 has 13 residues. V lost 9 bases and J 2 bases, leaving 13 bases between the germline ends. CDR1 LNHDA and CDR2 SQIVND come from the germline V gene (reference sequence). DNA for the CDR3: TGTGCCAGATTAACCAGCGCGCAAGAGACCCAGTACTTC. Its protein is CARLTSAQETQYF.

The chain combines TRBV6-6 with TRBJ1-1; D gene uncertain. The V gene lost 0 bases and the J gene lost 11 bases, with 13 bases spanning the gap. The germline gives CDR1 MNHNY, CDR2 SVGAGI (reference sequence). The CDR3 is 13 amino acids. The CDR3 region has the DNA TGTGCCAGCAGTTACTCGACACCGTCCCGGGCTTTCTTT. Protein: CASSYSTPSRAFF.